A single sample is the source of the 32 T cell receptor beta chains below, sequenced in a study of blood T cell repertoires in COVID-19. TCRdb keeps only in-frame clones here, not all; method: immunoSEQ multiplex PCR. The table lists some 170,000 clones, 87% of them singletons. Material: PBMCs or T cells enriched from blood (not recorded which). All receptors come from a human donor with acute COVID-19. The donor label of this sample is uncertain.

The V call is TRBV11-3, the J call TRBJ2-5, with D maybe TRBD1 (6 bases). This CDR3 region has 15 residues. The germline V gene has CDR1 SGHNT and CDR2 YENEEA. The germline V and J ends were trimmed by 5 bases and 1 base, with 14 bases remaining between them. CDR3 coding DNA: TGTGCCAGCAGCACGCAACGGGACACCCAAGAGACCCAGTACTTC. This gives the protein CASSTQRDTQETQYF.

V usage is TRBV6-5 and J usage is TRBJ2-7; tentative D call: TRBD2 (6 bases). The CDR3 runs 13 residues. Germline assignment: CDR1 MNHEY and CDR2 SVGAGI. Trimming removed 6 bases from V and 4 bases from J, with 13 bases in between. The CDR3 region is CASRRDSRYEQYF. CDR3 in DNA: TGTGCCAGCAGGAGGGACTCAAGGTACGAGCAGTACTTC.

V usage is TRBV4-2 and J usage is TRBJ1-1; 11 nucleotides agree with TRBD1. CDR3 length equals 15 residues. J gave up 4 bases and V 3 bases, and 4 bases lay outside the gene matches. Germline-derived CDR1 and CDR2 are LGHNA and YNFKEQ. CDR3: CASSQGTGGGTEAFF. CDR3 in DNA: TGTGCCAGCAGCCAGGGGACAGGGGGAGGCACTGAAGCTTTCTTT.

J is TRBJ1-5 and V is TRBV11-3; D is ambiguous. Trimming removed 7 bases from V and 2 bases from J, with 9 bases in between. This CDR3 is 13 amino acids long. CDR1 and CDR2 from the germline V gene are SGHNT and YENEEA. Here the CDR3 DNA reads TGTGCCAGCATGGGAGGAGGCAATCAGCCCCAGCATTTT. This encodes CASMGGGNQPQHF. Full variable domain (outside the CDR3, taken from reference TRBV11-3 and TRBJ1-5): EAGVVQSPRYKIIEKKQPVAFWCNPISGHNTLYWYLQNLGQGPELLIRYENEEAVDDSQLPKDRFSAERLKGVDSTLKIQPAELGDSAVYLCASMGGGNQPQHFGDGTRLSIL.

This chain uses TRBV11-3 with TRBJ2-6, with D unclear. This CDR3 has 15 amino acids. Germline lookup yields CDR1 SGHNT and CDR2 YENEEA. Trimming left V 0 bases short and J 0 bases short, with 3 bases between. The CDR3 is CASSLDSSGANVLTF. CDR3 sequence (DNA): TGTGCCAGCAGCTTAGACAGCTCTGGGGCCAACGTCCTGACTTTC.

A note on this clone: Other DNA sequences from this sample encode an identical CDR3 as well. This chain joins TRBV18 and TRBJ2-5; possible D gene TRBD1, 5 bases. The CDR3 consists of 12 residues. CDR1 KGHSH and CDR2 LQKENI come from the germline V gene. With 3 bases removed from V and 3 bases from J, the gap between germline ends came to 5 bases. In DNA, the CDR3 is TGTGCCAGCTCACCCAGGGAAGAGACCCAGTACTTC. Its protein is CASSPREETQYF.

The chain is built from TRBV18 and TRBJ2-2; D remains ambiguous. The germline gives CDR1 KGHSH, CDR2 LQKENI. V lost 1 base, J lost 1 base, and 4 bases lay in between. The CDR3 consists of 14 residues. CDR3 residues: CASSPRVNTGELFF. CDR3 nucleotides: TGTGCCAGCTCACCACGAGTGAACACCGGGGAGCTGTTTTTT.

Only a few counts were recorded for this clone. This chain uses TRBV15 with TRBJ1-1, with 7 bases fitting TRBD1. The CDR3 sequence is 14 residues long. V shed 3 bases and J 8 bases; nucleotides not matched to a gene: 9. The germline V gene encodes CDR1 LNHNV and CDR2 YYDKDF (reference sequence). This chain's CDR3 is CATSRRTTGVEAFF. CDR3 in DNA: TGTGCCACCAGCAGGAGAACCACAGGGGTAGAAGCTTTCTTT.

The chain uses TRBV5-6 and TRBJ1-2; D might be TRBD1 (5 bases). The CDR3 extends over 16 amino acids. Between the trimmed V and J ends, which lost 0 bases and 6 bases, there was a span of 18 bases. CDR1 SGHDT and CDR2 YYEEEE come from the germline V gene. The CDR3 sequence is CASSLGPQGAIHGYTF. The CDR3 nucleotides read TGTGCCAGCAGCTTGGGCCCCCAGGGTGCGATCCATGGCTACACCTTC.

The chain couples TRBV12-3 or TRBV12-4 to TRBJ1-2; TRBD1 aligns across 12 bases. With 7 bases clipped from V and 6 bases from J, the junction kept 3 bases outside the gene matches. The CDR3 contains 13 residues. The CDR3: CASKGTGGHGYTF. The CDR3 bases are TGTGCCAGCAAGGGGACAGGGGGCCATGGCTACACCTTC.

Relative to its sample, this clone is medium-sized. The chain combines TRBV12-3 or TRBV12-4 with TRBJ1-3, with D possibly TRBD1 on 5 matching bases. The CDR3 spans 12 residues. Trimming removed 3 bases from V and 8 bases from J, with 8 bases in between. The CDR3 bases are TGTGCCAGCAGTTTGGGGCGTGACACCATATATTTT. It yields the protein CASSLGRDTIYF.

The chain links TRBV7-8 to TRBJ1-2, with 10 positions matching TRBD1. Germline CDR1 is SGHVS and CDR2 is FQNEAQ. The CDR3 spans 14 residues. Trimming cost V 3 bases and J 6 bases; bases outside gene matches: 4. The CDR3 protein is CASSFPGQGNGYTF. The CDR3 DNA sequence: TGTGCCAGCAGCTTTCCGGGACAGGGGAATGGCTACACCTTC.

This clone occurred once. The chain carries TRBV27 and TRBJ1-3; D uncertain. Germline loops: CDR1 MNHEY, CDR2 SMNVEV (reference sequence). V was pared by 5 bases and J by 0 bases, with 26 bases between. The length of the CDR3 is 20 residues. The CDR3 nucleotides read TGTGCCAGCAGTCTGAGAGGTAGGGCCAACATAGGACTCTCTGGAAACACCATATATTTT. It codes for CASSLRGRANIGLSGNTIYF.

This clone has only a few counts. This chain's CDR3 is CASSLGFLAGPSTDTQYF. DNA of the CDR3: TGTGCCAGCAGCTTAGGGTTCCTAGCGGGTCCTAGCACAGATACGCAGTATTTT. The chain uses TRBV11-2 and TRBJ2-3; TRBD2 agrees at 8 bases. The trim removed 1 base at V and 0 bases at J, leaving 9 bases unmatched. This CDR3 contains 18 residues. In germline, CDR1 is SGHAT, CDR2 FQNNGV. Full variable domain (rest looked up from reference TRBV11-2 and TRBJ2-3): EAGVAQSPRYKIIEKRQSVAFWCNPISGHATLYWYQQILGQGPKLLIQFQNNGVVDDSQLPKDRFSAERLKGVDSTLKIQPAKLEDSAVYLCASSLGFLAGPSTDTQYFGPGTRLTVL.

This rearrangement joins TRBV5-6 to TRBJ1-2, with unresolved D. The CDR3 spans 14 residues. In germline, CDR1 is SGHDT, CDR2 YYEEEE. Trimming took 2 bases from V and 2 from J, leaving 10 bases between them. The CDR3 region has the DNA TGTGCCAGCAGCTTAAGCCAGGCAAACTATGGCTACACCTTC. It yields the protein CASSLSQANYGYTF.

V is TRBV11-2 and J is TRBJ2-1, with a weak D call TRBD1 (6 bases). Germline V gives CDR1 SGHAT, CDR2 FQNNGV. This CDR3 contains 14 residues. V lost 3 bases and J 5 bases, leaving 11 bases between the germline ends. The CDR3 sequence: CASSLVRGNNEQFF. For the CDR3, the DNA is TGTGCCAGCAGCTTGGTCAGGGGAAACAATGAGCAGTTCTTC.

The rearrangement links TRBV28 to TRBJ2-1, with D possibly being TRBD2 (5 bases). CDR1 MDHEN and CDR2 SYDVKM come from the germline V gene. CDR3 length: 15 residues. V lost 3 bases to trimming and J lost 7 bases, with 16 bases between them. The CDR3 sequence is CASSFELGPGNEQFF. The DNA of the CDR3 is TGTGCCAGCAGTTTTGAACTAGGCCCGGGGAATGAGCAGTTCTTC.

This clone was seen once. The chain carries TRBV12-3 or TRBV12-4 and TRBJ1-2, with D possibly matching TRBD1 (5 bases). The CDR3 runs 13 residues. Trimming took off 3 bases at V and 4 bases at J, with 9 bases between the two ends. The CDR3 here is CASSFGQSYGYTF. CDR3 nucleotides: TGTGCCAGCAGTTTCGGACAAAGCTATGGCTACACCTTC.

The chain joins TRBV5-4 to TRBJ2-1, with TRBD2 matching 7 bases. Germline CDR1 SGHNT, CDR2 YYREEE (reference sequence). J was trimmed by 0 bases and V by 2 bases; bases with no gene match: 8. The CDR3 extends over 17 amino acids. CDR3 amino acids: CASSFFVGGSSYNEQFF. CDR3 DNA: TGTGCCAGCAGCTTCTTTGTCGGGGGGAGCTCCTACAATGAGCAGTTCTTC.

The chain couples TRBV6-6 to TRBJ2-7; 9 bases line up with TRBD2. This CDR3 comprises 16 residues. V trimming: 5 bases; J trimming: 0 bases; junction bases outside the gene matches: 8. Per germline, CDR1 MNHNY and CDR2 SVGAGI (reference sequence). The CDR3 region has the DNA TGTGCCAGCAGTAGGATAAGCGGGGGGCCCTCCTACGAGCAGTACTTC. Residues: CASSRISGGPSYEQYF.

The chain combines TRBV3-1 (or the pseudogene TRBV3-2) with TRBJ1-2; D is unclear. The CDR3 length is 12 residues. Germline CDR1 LGHDT, CDR2 YNNKEL (reference sequence). V shed 4 bases and J shed 5 bases, with 8 bases lying between them. The CDR3 spells CASSRTLYGYTF. CDR3 DNA: TGTGCCAGCAGCCGGACTCTGTATGGCTACACCTTC.

A single count supports this clone. CDR3 loop: CASSPLTPGHTDTQYF. CDR3 nucleotide sequence: TGTGCCAGCTCACCTCTGACACCGGGACACACAGATACGCAGTATTTT. The chain joins TRBV18 to TRBJ2-3; possible D gene TRBD1, 6 bases. V was shortened by 3 bases and J by 2 bases, with 15 bases between the two germline ends. CDR3 length: 16 residues. CDR1 is KGHSH and CDR2 is LQKENI in the germline V gene. Full variable domain (outside the CDR3, taken from reference TRBV18 and TRBJ2-3): NAGVMQNPRHLVRRRGQEARLRCSPMKGHSHVYWYRQLPEEGLKFMVYLQKENIIDESGMPKERFSAEFPKEGPSILRIQQVVRGDSAAYFCASSPLTPGHTDTQYFGPGTRLTVL.

The rearrangement uses TRBV4-1 and TRBJ2-1, with 8 bases matching TRBD1. The germline CDR1 and CDR2 sequences are MGHRA and YSYEKL. The CDR3 covers 14 residues. The V segment lost 4 bases and the J segment 8 bases; nucleotides outside the gene matches: 7. CDR3 coding DNA: TGCGCCAGCAGCCCCAAACAGGGGGACGATGAGCAGTTCTTC. Protein product: CASSPKQGDDEQFF.

This clone was counted a single time. The chain joins TRBV15 to TRBJ2-1, with a weak D call TRBD1 (5 bases). This CDR3 is built from 14 residues. Germline V gives CDR1 LNHNV, CDR2 YYDKDF (reference sequence). V lost 2 bases to trimming and J lost 8 bases, with 13 bases between them. CDR3 bases: TGTGCCACCAGCAGACAGGGTCAGGCGGATGAGCAGTTCTTC. Its protein product is CATSRQGQADEQFF.

The chain is built from TRBV7-9 and TRBJ2-5; D gene uncertain. With 1 base removed from V and 1 base from J, the gap between germline ends came to 4 bases. Germline V CDR1 and CDR2: SEHNR, FQNEAQ (reference sequence). The CDR3 runs to 13 residues. The CDR3 DNA is TGTGCCAGCAGCTTAGACACCCAAGAGACCCAGTACTTC. Encoded protein: CASSLDTQETQYF.

This chain connects TRBV10-3 to TRBJ2-2; no clear D gene. The V gene lost 4 bases and the J gene lost 5 bases, with 11 bases spanning the gap. CDR1 is ENHRY and CDR2 is SYGVKD in the germline V gene. The CDR3 is 14 amino acids. The CDR3 sequence is CAISGQFPTGELFF. For the CDR3, the DNA is TGTGCCATCAGTGGGCAGTTCCCTACCGGGGAGCTGTTTTTT.

The rearrangement uses TRBV5-1 and TRBJ1-1; D may be TRBD1 (5 bases). Looked up from germline, CDR1 is SGHRS and CDR2 is YFSETQ. V lost 3 bases and J lost 0, with 15 bases in between. The CDR3 extends over 16 amino acids. The DNA of the CDR3 is TGCGCCAGCAGCTACGGATACGGCAGGGTGAACACTGAAGCTTTCTTT. Translated: CASSYGYGRVNTEAFF.

The rearrangement links TRBV5-6 to TRBJ1-5; unclear D gene. The CDR3 is 15 amino acids. CDR1 and CDR2 (germline): SGHDT, YYEEEE. Deletions cut 3 bases from V and 2 bases from J, with 12 bases between. CDR3 amino acids: CASSSTGNGNQPQHF. The CDR3 region has the DNA TGTGCCAGCAGCTCCACCGGGAACGGCAATCAGCCCCAGCATTTT.

The rearrangement links TRBV19 to TRBJ1-6, with 7 bases that match TRBD1. This CDR3 comprises 15 residues. Trimming cost V 6 bases and J 6 bases; bases outside gene matches: 8. From germline, CDR1 is LNHDA and CDR2 SQIVND (reference sequence). The CDR3, as DNA: TGTGCCAGTAGATCGCTGACAGGGTCTAATTCACCCCTCCACTTT. Translating it yields CASRSLTGSNSPLHF.

The rearrangement uses TRBV27 and TRBJ2-7, with 7 bases identical to TRBD1. J lost 2 bases, V lost 5 bases, and 12 bases had no gene match. Germline loops: CDR1 MNHEY, CDR2 SMNVEV (reference sequence). This CDR3 is 16 amino acids long. The CDR3 DNA reads TGTGCCAGCAGTCCTTCACAGGGGAATAAGCCCTACGAGCAGTACTTC. Encoded protein: CASSPSQGNKPYEQYF.

This chain links TRBV6-4 with TRBJ1-2, with 11 bases identical to TRBD1. V lost 0 bases to trimming and J lost 3 bases; unmatched junction nucleotides: 3. Germline lookup yields CDR1 MRHNA and CDR2 SNTAGT. CDR3 length equals 16 residues. DNA for the CDR3: TGTGCCAGCAGTGACTCTGGGACAGGGGGTGACTATGGCTACACCTTC. The encoded protein is CASSDSGTGGDYGYTF.

V usage is TRBV6-2 or TRBV6-3 and J usage is TRBJ2-7; D not resolved. V lost 4 bases, J lost 3 bases, and 13 bases lay in between. Germline CDR1 MNHEY, CDR2 SVGEGT. CDR3 length: 14 residues. The CDR3 nucleotides are TGTGCCAGCAGTTCTCACAGTTCGCTCTACGAGCAGTACTTC. Translated: CASSSHSSLYEQYF.